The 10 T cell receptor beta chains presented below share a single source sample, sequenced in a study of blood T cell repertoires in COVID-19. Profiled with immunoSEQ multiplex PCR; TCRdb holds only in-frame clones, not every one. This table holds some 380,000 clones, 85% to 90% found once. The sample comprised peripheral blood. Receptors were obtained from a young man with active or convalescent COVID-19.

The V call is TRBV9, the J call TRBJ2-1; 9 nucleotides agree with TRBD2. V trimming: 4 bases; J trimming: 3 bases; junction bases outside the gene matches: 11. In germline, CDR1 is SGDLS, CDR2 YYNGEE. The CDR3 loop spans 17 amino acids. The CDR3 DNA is TGTGCCAGCAGCCCCCGCGTATTAGCGGGGGTCTACAATGAGCAGTTCTTC. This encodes CASSPRVLAGVYNEQFF.

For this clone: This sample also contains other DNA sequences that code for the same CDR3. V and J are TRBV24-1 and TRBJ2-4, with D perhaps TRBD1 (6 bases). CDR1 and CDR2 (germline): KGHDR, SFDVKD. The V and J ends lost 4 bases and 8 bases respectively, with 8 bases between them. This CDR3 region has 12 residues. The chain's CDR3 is CATSEQGDIQYF. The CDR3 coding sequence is TGTGCCACCAGTGAACAGGGAGACATTCAGTACTTC.

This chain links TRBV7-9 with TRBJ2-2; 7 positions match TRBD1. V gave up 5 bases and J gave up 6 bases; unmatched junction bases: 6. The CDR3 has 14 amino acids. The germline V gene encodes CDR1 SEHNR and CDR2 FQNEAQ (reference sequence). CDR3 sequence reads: CASSARQGPGELFF. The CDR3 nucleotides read TGTGCCAGCAGCGCCCGACAGGGCCCCGGGGAGCTGTTTTTT.

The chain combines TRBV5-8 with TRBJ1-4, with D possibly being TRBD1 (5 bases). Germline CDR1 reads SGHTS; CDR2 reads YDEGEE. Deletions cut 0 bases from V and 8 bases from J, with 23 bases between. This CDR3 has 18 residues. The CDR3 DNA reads TGTGCCAGCAGCTTGGGTCCCTCCAGGGCCGGTTCTAGGGAAAAACTGTTTTTT. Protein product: CASSLGPSRAGSREKLFF. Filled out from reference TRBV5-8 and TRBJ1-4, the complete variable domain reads EAGVTQSPTHLIKTRGQQATLRCSPISGHTSVYWYQQALGLGLQFLLWYDEGEERNRGNFPPRFSGRQFPNYSSELNVNALELEDSALYLCASSLGPSRAGSREKLFFGSGTQLSVL.

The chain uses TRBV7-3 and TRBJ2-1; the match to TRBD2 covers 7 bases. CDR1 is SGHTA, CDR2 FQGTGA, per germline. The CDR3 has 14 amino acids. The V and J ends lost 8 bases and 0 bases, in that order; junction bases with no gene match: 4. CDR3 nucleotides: TGTGCCAGCGGGGAGGGAAGCTCCTACAATGAGCAGTTCTTC. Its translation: CASGEGSSYNEQFF.

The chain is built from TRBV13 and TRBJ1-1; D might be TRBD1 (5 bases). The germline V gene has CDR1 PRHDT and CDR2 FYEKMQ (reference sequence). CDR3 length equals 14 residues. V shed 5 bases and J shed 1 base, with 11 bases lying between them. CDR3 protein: CASSAGPTNTEAFF. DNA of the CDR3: TGTGCCAGCAGCGCGGGACCGACGAACACTGAAGCTTTCTTT.

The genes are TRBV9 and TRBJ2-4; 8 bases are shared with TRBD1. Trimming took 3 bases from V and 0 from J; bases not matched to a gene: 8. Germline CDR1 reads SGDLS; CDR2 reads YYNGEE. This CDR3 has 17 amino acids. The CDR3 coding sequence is TGTGCCAGCAGCGGACAGGGGTCGGCGCTAGCCAAAAACATTCAGTACTTC. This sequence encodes CASSGQGSALAKNIQYF. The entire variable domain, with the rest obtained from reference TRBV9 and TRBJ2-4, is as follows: DSGVTQTPKHLITATGQRVTLRCSPRSGDLSVYWYQQSLDQGLQFLIQYYNGEERAKGNILERFSAQQFPDLHSELNLSSLELGDSALYFCASSGQGSALAKNIQYFGAGTRLSVL.

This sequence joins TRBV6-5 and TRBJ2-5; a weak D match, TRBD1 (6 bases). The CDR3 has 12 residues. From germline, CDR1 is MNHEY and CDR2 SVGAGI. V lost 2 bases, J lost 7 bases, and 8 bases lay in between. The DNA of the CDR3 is TGTGCCAGCAGTTACCGAGGGGGGACCCAGTACTTC. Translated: CASSYRGGTQYF.

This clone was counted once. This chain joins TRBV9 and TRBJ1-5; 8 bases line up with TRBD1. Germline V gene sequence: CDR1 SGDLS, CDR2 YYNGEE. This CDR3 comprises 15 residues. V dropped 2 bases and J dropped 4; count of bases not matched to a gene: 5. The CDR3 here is CASSVGQGFNQPQHF. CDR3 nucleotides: TGTGCCAGCAGCGTCGGACAGGGCTTTAATCAGCCCCAGCATTTT.

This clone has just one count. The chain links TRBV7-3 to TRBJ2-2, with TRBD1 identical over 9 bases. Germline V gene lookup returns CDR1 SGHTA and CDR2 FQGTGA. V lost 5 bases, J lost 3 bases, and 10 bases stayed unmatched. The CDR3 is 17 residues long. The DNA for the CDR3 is TGTGCCAGCAGCCTCCTCCTAGGACAGGGGCACACCGGGGAGCTGTTTTTT. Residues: CASSLLLGQGHTGELFF.